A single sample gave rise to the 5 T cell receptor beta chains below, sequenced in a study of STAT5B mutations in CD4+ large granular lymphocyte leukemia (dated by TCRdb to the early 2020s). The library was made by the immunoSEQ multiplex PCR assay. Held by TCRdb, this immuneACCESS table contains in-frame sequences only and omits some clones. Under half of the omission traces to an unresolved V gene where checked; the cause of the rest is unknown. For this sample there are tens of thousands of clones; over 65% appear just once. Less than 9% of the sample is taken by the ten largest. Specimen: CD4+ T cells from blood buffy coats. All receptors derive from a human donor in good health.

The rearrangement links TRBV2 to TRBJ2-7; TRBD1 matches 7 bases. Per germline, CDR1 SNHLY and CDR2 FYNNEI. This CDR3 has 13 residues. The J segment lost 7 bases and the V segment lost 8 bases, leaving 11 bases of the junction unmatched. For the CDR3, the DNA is TGTGCCAGCGGCCCGACAGGGCCAACTGAGCAGTACTTC. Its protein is CASGPTGPTEQYF.

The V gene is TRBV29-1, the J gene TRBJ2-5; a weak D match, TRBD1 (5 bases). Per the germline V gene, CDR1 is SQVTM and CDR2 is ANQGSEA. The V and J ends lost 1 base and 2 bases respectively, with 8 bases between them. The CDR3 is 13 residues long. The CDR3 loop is CSVEADRQETQYF. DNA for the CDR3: TGCAGCGTTGAAGCTGACAGACAAGAGACCCAGTACTTC. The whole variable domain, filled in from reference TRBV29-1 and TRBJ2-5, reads SAVISQKPSRDICQRGTSLTIQCQVDSQVTMMFWYRQQPGQSLTLIATANQGSEATYESGFVIDKFPISRPNLTFSTLTVSNMSPEDSSIYLCSVEADRQETQYFGPGTRLLVL.

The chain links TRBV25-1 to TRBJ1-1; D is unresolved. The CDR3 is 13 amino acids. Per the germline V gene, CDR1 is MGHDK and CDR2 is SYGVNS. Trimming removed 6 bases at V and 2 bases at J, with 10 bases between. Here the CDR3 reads CASRSRVNTEAFF. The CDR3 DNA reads TGTGCCAGCAGGTCAAGGGTAAACACTGAAGCTTTCTTT.

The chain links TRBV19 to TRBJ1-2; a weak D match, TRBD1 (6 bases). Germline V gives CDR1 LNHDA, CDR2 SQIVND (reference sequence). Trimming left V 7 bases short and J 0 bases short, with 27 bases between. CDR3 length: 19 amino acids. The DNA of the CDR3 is TGTGCCAGTAACACGGGGGGGACACAAAGCTCCCGAGCTAACTATGGCTACACCTTC. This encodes CASNTGGTQSSRANYGYTF.

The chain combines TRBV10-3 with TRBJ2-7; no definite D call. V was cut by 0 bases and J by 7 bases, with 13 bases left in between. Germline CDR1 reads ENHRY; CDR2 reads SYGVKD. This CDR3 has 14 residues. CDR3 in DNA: TGTGCCATCAGTGAGTCGACGGCGAACACAGAGCAGTACTTC. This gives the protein CAISESTANTEQYF.